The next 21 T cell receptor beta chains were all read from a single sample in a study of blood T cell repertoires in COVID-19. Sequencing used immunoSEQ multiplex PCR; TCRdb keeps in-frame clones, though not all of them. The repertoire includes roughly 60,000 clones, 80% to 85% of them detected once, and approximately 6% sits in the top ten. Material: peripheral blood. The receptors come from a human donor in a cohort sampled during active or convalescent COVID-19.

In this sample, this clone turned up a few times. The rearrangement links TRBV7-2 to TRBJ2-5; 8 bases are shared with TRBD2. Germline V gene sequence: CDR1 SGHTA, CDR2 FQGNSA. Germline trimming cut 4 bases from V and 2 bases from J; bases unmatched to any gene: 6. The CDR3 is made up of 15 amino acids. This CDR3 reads CASSSGGGLQETQYF. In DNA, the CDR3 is TGTGCCAGCAGCTCCGGGGGGGGTTTACAAGAGACCCAGTACTTC.

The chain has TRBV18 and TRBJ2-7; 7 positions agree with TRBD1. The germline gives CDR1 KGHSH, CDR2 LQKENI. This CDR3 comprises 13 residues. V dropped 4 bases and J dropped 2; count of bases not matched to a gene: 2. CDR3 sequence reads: CASSLQGAYEQYF. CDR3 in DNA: TGTGCCAGCTCACTCCAGGGGGCCTACGAGCAGTACTTC.

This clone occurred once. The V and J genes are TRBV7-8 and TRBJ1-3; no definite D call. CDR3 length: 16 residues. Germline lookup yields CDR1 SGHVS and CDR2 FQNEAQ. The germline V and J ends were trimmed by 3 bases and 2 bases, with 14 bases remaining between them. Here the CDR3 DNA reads TGTGCCAGCAGCTTCCGGACGGCGCGGGCTGGAAACACCATATATTTT. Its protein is CASSFRTARAGNTIYF. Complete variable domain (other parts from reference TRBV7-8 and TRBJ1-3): GAGVSQSPRYKVAKRGQDVALRCDPISGHVSLFWYQQALGQGPEFLTYFQNEAQLDKSGLPSDRFFAERPEGSVSTLKIQRTQQEDSAVYLCASSFRTARAGNTIYFGEGSWLTVV.

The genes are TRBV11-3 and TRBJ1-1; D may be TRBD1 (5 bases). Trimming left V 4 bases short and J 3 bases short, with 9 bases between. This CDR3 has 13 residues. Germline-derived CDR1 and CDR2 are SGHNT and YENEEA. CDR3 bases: TGTGCCAGCAGCTCCCAGACAGACACTGAAGCTTTCTTT. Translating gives CASSSQTDTEAFF. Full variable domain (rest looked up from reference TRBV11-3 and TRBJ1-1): EAGVVQSPRYKIIEKKQPVAFWCNPISGHNTLYWYLQNLGQGPELLIRYENEEAVDDSQLPKDRFSAERLKGVDSTLKIQPAELGDSAVYLCASSSQTDTEAFFGQGTRLTVV.

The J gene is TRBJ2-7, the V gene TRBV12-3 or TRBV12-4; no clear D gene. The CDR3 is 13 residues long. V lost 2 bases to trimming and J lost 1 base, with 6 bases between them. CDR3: CASSLSGSYEQYF. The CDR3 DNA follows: TGTGCCAGCAGTTTATCCGGGTCCTACGAGCAGTACTTC.

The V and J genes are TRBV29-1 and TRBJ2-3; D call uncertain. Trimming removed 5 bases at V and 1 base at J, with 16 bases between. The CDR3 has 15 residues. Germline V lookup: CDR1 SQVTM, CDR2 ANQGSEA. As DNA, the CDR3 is TGCAGCGTTTCCTATTCAACCCGGGGCACAGATACGCAGTATTTT. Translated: CSVSYSTRGTDTQYF.

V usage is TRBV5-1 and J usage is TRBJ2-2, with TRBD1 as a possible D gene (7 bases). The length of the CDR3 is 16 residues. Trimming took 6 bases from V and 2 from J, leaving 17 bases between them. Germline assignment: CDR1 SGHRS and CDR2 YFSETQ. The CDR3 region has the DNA TGCGCCAGCATAACCTACAGGGGACTTAACACCGGGGAGCTGTTTTTT. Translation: CASITYRGLNTGELFF.

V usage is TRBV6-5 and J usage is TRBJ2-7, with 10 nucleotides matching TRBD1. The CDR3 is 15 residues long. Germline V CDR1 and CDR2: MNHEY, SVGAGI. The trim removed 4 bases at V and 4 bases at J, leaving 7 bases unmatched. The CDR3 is CASSSPGQGRYEQYF. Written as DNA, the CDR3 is TGTGCCAGCAGTTCCCCGGGACAGGGGAGATACGAGCAGTACTTC.

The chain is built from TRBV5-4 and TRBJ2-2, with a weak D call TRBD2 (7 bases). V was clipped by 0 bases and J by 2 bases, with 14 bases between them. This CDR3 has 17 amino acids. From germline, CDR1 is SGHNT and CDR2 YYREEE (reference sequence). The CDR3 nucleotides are TGTGCCAGCAGCTTGGGTTCGGGGGGCGGTAACACCGGGGAGCTGTTTTTT. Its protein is CASSLGSGGGNTGELFF.

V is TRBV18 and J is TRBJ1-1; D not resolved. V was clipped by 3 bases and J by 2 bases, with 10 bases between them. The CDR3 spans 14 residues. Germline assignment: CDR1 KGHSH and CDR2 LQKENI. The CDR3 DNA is TGTGCCAGCTCACCTTCTACAGTTAACACTGAAGCTTTCTTT. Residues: CASSPSTVNTEAFF.

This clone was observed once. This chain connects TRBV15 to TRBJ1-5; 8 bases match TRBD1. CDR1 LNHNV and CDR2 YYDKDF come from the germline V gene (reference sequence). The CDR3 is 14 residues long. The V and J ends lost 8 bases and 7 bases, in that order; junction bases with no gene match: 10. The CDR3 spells CATAPGGAKQPQHF. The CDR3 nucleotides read TGTGCCACCGCACCAGGGGGCGCGAAGCAGCCCCAGCATTTT.

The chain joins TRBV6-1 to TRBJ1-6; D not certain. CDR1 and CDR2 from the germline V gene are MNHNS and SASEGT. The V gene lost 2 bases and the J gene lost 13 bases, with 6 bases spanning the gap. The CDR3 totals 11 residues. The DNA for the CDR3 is TGTGCCAGCAGTGAATCGGTTCCCCTCCACTTT. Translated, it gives CASSESVPLHF.

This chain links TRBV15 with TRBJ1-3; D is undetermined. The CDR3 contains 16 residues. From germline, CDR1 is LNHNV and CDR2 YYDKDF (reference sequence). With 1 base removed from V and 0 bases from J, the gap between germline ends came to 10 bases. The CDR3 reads CATSRGSTPSGNTIYF. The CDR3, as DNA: TGTGCCACCAGCAGAGGGAGCACCCCCTCTGGAAACACCATATATTTT.

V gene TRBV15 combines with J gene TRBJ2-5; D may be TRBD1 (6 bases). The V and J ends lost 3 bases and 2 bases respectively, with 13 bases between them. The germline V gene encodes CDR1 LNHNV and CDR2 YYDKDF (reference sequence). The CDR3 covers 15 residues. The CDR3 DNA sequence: TGTGCCACCAGCAGCCTGACAGGACCTCAAGAGACCCAGTACTTC. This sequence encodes CATSSLTGPQETQYF. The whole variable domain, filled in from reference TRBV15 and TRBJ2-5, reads DAMVIQNPRYQVTQFGKPVTLSCSQTLNHNVMYWYQQKSSQAPKLLFHYYDKDFNNEADTPDNFQSRRPNTSFCFLDIRSPGLGDTAMYLCATSSLTGPQETQYFGPGTRLLVL.

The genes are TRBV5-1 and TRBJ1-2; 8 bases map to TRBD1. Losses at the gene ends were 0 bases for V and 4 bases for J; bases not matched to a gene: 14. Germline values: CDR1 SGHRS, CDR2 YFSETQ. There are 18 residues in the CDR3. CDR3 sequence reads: CASSLEVGAGGLSYGYTF. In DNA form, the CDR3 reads TGCGCCAGCAGCTTGGAGGTAGGGGCAGGGGGCCTCTCCTATGGCTACACCTTC.

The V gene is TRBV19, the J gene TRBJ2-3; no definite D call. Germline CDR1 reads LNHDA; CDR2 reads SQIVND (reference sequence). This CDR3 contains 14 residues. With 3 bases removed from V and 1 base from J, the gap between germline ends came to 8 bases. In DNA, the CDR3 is TGTGCCAGTAGTATTTCCTTTGGCACAGATACGCAGTATTTT. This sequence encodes CASSISFGTDTQYF.

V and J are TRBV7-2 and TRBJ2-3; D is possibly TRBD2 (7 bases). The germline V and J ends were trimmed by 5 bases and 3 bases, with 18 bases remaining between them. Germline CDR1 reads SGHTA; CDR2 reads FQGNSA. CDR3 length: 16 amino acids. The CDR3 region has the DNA TGTGCCAGCAGCCTTGAGGGGGGGATAGTAACAGATACGCAGTATTTT. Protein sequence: CASSLEGGIVTDTQYF.

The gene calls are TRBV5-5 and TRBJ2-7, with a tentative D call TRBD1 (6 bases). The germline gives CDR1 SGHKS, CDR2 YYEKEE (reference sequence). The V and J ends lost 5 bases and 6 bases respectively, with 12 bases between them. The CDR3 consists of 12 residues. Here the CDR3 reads CASSPSGVEQYF. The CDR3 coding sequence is TGTGCCAGCAGTCCATCAGGGGTCGAGCAGTACTTC.

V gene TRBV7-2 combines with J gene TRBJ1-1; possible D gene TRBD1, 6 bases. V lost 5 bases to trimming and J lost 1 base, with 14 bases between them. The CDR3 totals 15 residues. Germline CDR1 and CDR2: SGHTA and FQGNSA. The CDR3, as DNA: TGTGCCAGCAGCGCCGCCGGGACAACGAACACTGAAGCTTTCTTT. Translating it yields CASSAAGTTNTEAFF.

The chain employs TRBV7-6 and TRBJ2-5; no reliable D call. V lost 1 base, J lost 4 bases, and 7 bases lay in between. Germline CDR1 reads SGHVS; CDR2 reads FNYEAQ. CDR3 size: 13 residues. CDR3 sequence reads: CASSLGQAETQYF. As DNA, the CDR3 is TGTGCCAGCAGCTTAGGCCAGGCAGAGACCCAGTACTTC.

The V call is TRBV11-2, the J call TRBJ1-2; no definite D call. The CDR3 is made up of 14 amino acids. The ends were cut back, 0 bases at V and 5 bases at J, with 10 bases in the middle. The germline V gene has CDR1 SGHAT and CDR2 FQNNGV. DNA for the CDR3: TGTGCCAGCAGCTTAGATCAGTGGGAGTATGGCTACACCTTC. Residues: CASSLDQWEYGYTF.